The present entry profiles one T cell receptor beta chain with its context. What antigen it recognizes has not been identified. No clone much larger than this one lies a single base away; base qualities are absent. Other DNA sequences in this sample translate to the same CDR3. The data originate from a study of shared clonotypes between healthy human individuals (dated by TCRdb to the early 2020s). Regarding the research as a whole: The cohort comprised a couple of women and three men aged 18 to 49 years. For each donor, CD4 naive and CD4 memory were each run on three plates, CD8 naive on two plates, and CD8 memory on one plate. To increase sequencing depth and limit assay-specific biases, TCR repertoire library preparation and sequencing were carried out by different laboratories using diverse techniques. Leukapheresis yielded between about 0.85 and 9 billion PBMCs per donor. To estimate repertoire size and how much clonotypes are shared between individuals, the study performed deep sequencing of blood TCR repertoires from a handful of healthy adults. On the study overall, not on this receptor specifically: Naive subsets generally had larger estimated clonotype richness than memory subsets did. Pairwise subsampling indicated that sequencing depth was expected to affect the degree of clonotype sharing among donors. Clonotypes shared by all four sorted-subset donors showed higher generation probabilities than non-shared clonotypes. Sampling was restricted to blood, and TCR repertoires in tissues likely differ from the TCR repertoires found in blood. Because the study included only a small number of donors, the genetic and exposure-history diversity represented was limited. Sharing across a handful of donors was observed for about 5% of naive CD4, about 3.2% of naive CD8, 2% to 2.5% of memory CD4, and about 0.4% of memory CD8 clonotypes. Rarefaction of sorted-subset datasets indicated incomplete sequencing despite the large sequencing depth.

Donors were healthy HIV-negative adults with no recently reported acute infections or vaccinations. Only Caucasian adults living in Nashville, Tennessee, USA were represented among the donors. Magnetic negative selection was used to enrich CD4+ T cells, after which naive cells were positively selected on CD45RA and the negative fraction became the memory subset. Blood was collected by leukapheresis, and PBMCs were isolated by Ficoll-Histopaque density gradient centrifugation and then cryopreserved in liquid nitrogen vapor phase. Purity and quantity of every magnetically sorted T cell population were checked by analytical flow cytometry. From each sorted fraction, genomic DNA was isolated and quantified by UV absorbance on a Nanodrop 2000c. TCR CDR3 regions were amplified from genomic DNA by multiplex PCR using the deep immunoSEQ assay. Genomic DNA extracted from each cell subset was distributed evenly over all wells of several immunoSEQ 96-well plates, and each plate served as one replicate. For sorted subsets, roughly 200 ng genomic DNA, equal to tens of thousands of T cell genomes, was loaded into each replicate PCR. The purified libraries were quantified using a Qubit 3.0 fluorometer, sized with a Bioanalyzer 2100, and then quantified again using the KAPA Library Quantification kit. Every immunoSEQ 96-well plate was sequenced on a separate single-read 150-cycle Illumina NextSeq 550 flow cell. From the authors' description of their analysis: The immunoSEQ output contained only junctional sequences without quality scores, so filtering could not match that applied to full-length reads. Sequences were annotated with PyIR, a Python wrapper for IgBLAST v1.9, using IMGT germline references to assign V/J genes and CDR3. Reads with weak V/J assignments (E-value above 1e-6), missing CDR3, stop codons, out-of-frame junctions, or ambiguous translated residues were removed. A V3J clonotype was defined by an identical inferred V gene, J gene, and CDR3 amino acid sequence. Percentage overlap between repertoires was calculated by dividing the number of shared unique clonotypes by the size of the smaller repertoire. Richness of each repertoire was evaluated using RTK rarefaction, the Chao1 estimator, and Recon v2.1 estimates of unobserved clonotypes. Generation probabilities for all TCRbeta clonotypes obtained by the gDNA method from four donors were computed using OLGA. The immuneACCESS repertoire file appears here via TCRdb, limited to in-frame rearrangements. These files lack a portion of the clones; in checked studies, under half of the deficit traces to unresolved V genes, and the cause of the others is not known. D and trimming were read from the DNA, whereas the V and J calls and clone size are those reported in that table. The sample yields a few million clones; around nine tenths were counted once. The top ten clonotypes cover roughly 0.14% of the sample.

CDR1 KGHSH and CDR2 LQKENI were looked up in the germline V gene. V is clipped by 0 bases and J by 5 bases, and the sequence between their germline boundaries is 7 bases long. The CDR3 runs 13 amino acids, cysteine and phenylalanine included. Just CDR3 DNA is preserved here, 39 bases in frame from base 1. The sequenced material came from naive CD4+ T cells sorted from blood. The label giving this sample's cell subset or site can be read as: CD45RA+ positively selected. The V and J segments used are TRBV18 and TRBJ2-5, with the D gene not clear enough to name. The sequence derives from a man in his late teens or twenties in good health. CDR3 protein: CASSPPGWETQYF. The DNA sequence reads TGTGCCAGCTCACCACCGGGTTGGGAGACCCAGTACTTC. The variable domain in full, with residues beyond the CDR3 obtained from the reference TRBV18 and TRBJ2-5 genes, is NAGVMQNPRHLVRRRGQEARLRCSPMKGHSHVYWYRQLPEEGLKFMVYLQKENIIDESGMPKERFSAEFPKEGPSILRIQQVVRGDSAAYFCASSPPGWETQYFGPGTRLLVL.